What follows are 23 T cell receptor beta chains derived from one specimen sequenced in a study of cytomegalovirus exposure and HLA in healthy donors. PCR used 60 Vbeta primers and 13 Jbeta primers. The protocol was immunoSEQ multiplex PCR, while the TCRdb copy is restricted to in-frame clones and leaves out a portion. Among some 120,000 clones listed, approximately 80% were seen once. The sequencing sample was made of PBMCs. These receptors were obtained from a young man in good health and CMV-seronegative.

The chain employs TRBV29-1 and TRBJ1-1, with 12 bases identical to TRBD1. J gave up 3 bases and V 7 bases, and 9 bases lay outside the gene matches. The germline V gene has CDR1 SQVTM and CDR2 ANQGSEA. The CDR3 extends over 15 amino acids. This chain's CDR3 is CSAPGQGASYTEAFF. The DNA of the CDR3 is TGCAGCGCTCCGGGACAGGGGGCTTCGTACACTGAAGCTTTCTTT. Full variable domain (missing parts from reference TRBV29-1 and TRBJ1-1): SAVISQKPSRDICQRGTSLTIQCQVDSQVTMMFWYRQQPGQSLTLIATANQGSEATYESGFVIDKFPISRPNLTFSTLTVSNMSPEDSSIYLCSAPGQGASYTEAFFGQGTRLTVV.

The rearrangement joins TRBV4-1 to TRBJ1-5, with 7 nucleotides matching TRBD1. CDR3 length: 16 amino acids. The junction had 6 bases not matched to a gene; V was cut back by 0 bases and J by 4 bases. Germline CDR1 MGHRA, CDR2 YSYEKL. In DNA, the CDR3 is TGCGCCAGCAGCCAAGAGGCAGGGGGTTATAATCAGCCCCAGCATTTT. Translated, it gives CASSQEAGGYNQPQHF.

V gene TRBV27 combines with J gene TRBJ2-7; TRBD2 matches at 8 bases. Trimming at V came to 5 bases and at J to 3 bases, leaving 6 bases not matched to a gene. CDR3 size: 14 residues. Germline V CDR1 and CDR2: MNHEY, SMNVEV (reference sequence). The CDR3 coding sequence is TGTGCCAGCAGTGCCGTAGCGGGGAGCTACGAGCAGTACTTC. Translation: CASSAVAGSYEQYF.

The J gene is TRBJ2-7, the V gene TRBV9; 7 bases align to TRBD1. Germline values: CDR1 SGDLS, CDR2 YYNGEE. Trimming at V came to 0 bases and at J to 5 bases, leaving 8 bases not matched to a gene. This CDR3 contains 15 residues. The CDR3 DNA is TGTGCCAGCAGCGTAGGTCCAGGGGGTCGGGACGAGCAGTACTTC. Its protein is CASSVGPGGRDEQYF.

The rearrangement links TRBV9 to TRBJ2-3; TRBD2 is a possible D gene (6 bases). Germline V gene lookup returns CDR1 SGDLS and CDR2 YYNGEE. V lost 4 bases, J lost 2 bases, and 11 bases lay in between. This CDR3 has 14 residues. CDR3 nucleotide sequence: TGTGCCAGCAGCCCCCGCGGGGTCACAGATACGCAGTATTTT. As protein: CASSPRGVTDTQYF.

The rearrangement uses TRBV5-5 and TRBJ1-1, with D possibly being TRBD1 (6 bases). From germline, CDR1 is SGHKS and CDR2 YYEKEE (reference sequence). V shed 2 bases and J shed 0 bases, with 14 bases lying between them. This CDR3 comprises 16 residues. Here the CDR3 DNA reads TGTGCCAGCAGCTTAAGGGACAATTACATGAACACTGAAGCTTTCTTT. It codes for CASSLRDNYMNTEAFF.

Comments on this clone: Other nucleotide sequences from this sample produce the same CDR3. The CDR3 coding sequence is TGTGCCAGCTCACCTCGAGAGACCCAGTACTTC. Translating it yields CASSPRETQYF. The genes are TRBV18 and TRBJ2-5; D unresolved. Trimming left V 3 bases short and J 4 bases short, with 3 bases between. The V gene's germline CDR1 is KGHSH and CDR2 LQKENI. This CDR3 has 11 amino acids. The entire variable domain, with the rest obtained from reference TRBV18 and TRBJ2-5, is as follows: NAGVMQNPRHLVRRRGQEARLRCSPMKGHSHVYWYRQLPEEGLKFMVYLQKENIIDESGMPKERFSAEFPKEGPSILRIQQVVRGDSAAYFCASSPRETQYFGPGTRLLVL.

This sequence joins TRBV5-6 and TRBJ1-3, with 7 positions matching TRBD1. The CDR3 sequence is 16 residues long. V gave up 4 bases and J gave up 0 bases; unmatched junction bases: 7. The germline CDR1 and CDR2 sequences are SGHDT and YYEEEE. CDR3 coding DNA: TGTGCCAGCAGCCGTTTTGGGGACAGCTCTGGAAACACCATATATTTT. Translation: CASSRFGDSSGNTIYF.

The V gene is TRBV14, the J gene TRBJ2-2; 7 bases are a match to TRBD1. There are 14 residues in the CDR3. The V and J ends lost 6 bases and 4 bases, in that order; junction bases with no gene match: 5. Germline values: CDR1 SGHDN, CDR2 FVKESK. The CDR3 spells CASRKGGGTGELFF. For the CDR3, the DNA is TGTGCCAGCAGAAAAGGGGGCGGCACCGGGGAGCTGTTTTTT.

This chain connects TRBV28 to TRBJ1-1; 7 bases align to TRBD1. The CDR3 is 15 residues long. The V segment lost 6 bases and the J segment 1 base; nucleotides outside the gene matches: 8. CDR1 and CDR2 from the germline V gene are MDHEN and SYDVKM. CDR3 amino acids: CASRTGQQRNTEAFF. Here the CDR3 DNA reads TGTGCCAGCAGGACGGGACAGCAGAGGAACACTGAAGCTTTCTTT.

This rearrangement joins TRBV10-1 to TRBJ2-7; D remains ambiguous. The CDR3 spans 13 residues. V lost 0 bases and J lost 4, with 7 bases in between. Germline V gene sequence: CDR1 WNHNN, CDR2 SYGVQD (reference sequence). CDR3 nucleotide sequence: TGCGCCAGCAGTGAGTCGTCTTTGTACGAGCAGTACTTC. The encoded protein is CASSESSLYEQYF.

The chain is built from TRBV27 and TRBJ2-3; 7 nucleotides match TRBD2. With V trimmed by 2 bases and J by 3 bases, 8 bases remained unmatched. The CDR3 is 16 residues long. The germline gives CDR1 MNHEY, CDR2 SMNVEV (reference sequence). In DNA form, the CDR3 reads TGTGCCAGCAGTTTAGGTGGAGCGGGAATAACAGATACGCAGTATTTT. Translated, it gives CASSLGGAGITDTQYF.

The chain employs TRBV5-1 and TRBJ2-5; possible D gene TRBD2, 5 bases. Germline V gene data show CDR1 as SGHRS and CDR2 as YFSETQ. Trimming took 6 bases from V and 5 from J, leaving 14 bases between them. The CDR3 has 13 amino acids. CDR3 nucleotides: TGCGCCAGCACCTTCGGCGGGTGGGAGACCCAGTACTTC. It specifies CASTFGGWETQYF. Full variable domain (outside the CDR3, taken from reference TRBV5-1 and TRBJ2-5): KAGVTQTPRYLIKTRGQQVTLSCSPISGHRSVSWYQQTPGQGLQFLFEYFSETQRNKGNFPGRFSGRQFSNSRSEMNVSTLELGDSALYLCASTFGGWETQYFGPGTRLLVL.

The chain recombines TRBV7-9 with TRBJ2-2; 7 positions match TRBD2. Germline V gene lookup returns CDR1 SEHNR and CDR2 FQNEAQ (reference sequence). This CDR3 comprises 14 residues. J gave up 7 bases and V 5 bases, and 7 bases lay outside the gene matches. Written as DNA, the CDR3 is TGTGCCAGCAGCGCGAGCGGGATTGACGGGGAGCTGTTTTTT. This encodes CASSASGIDGELFF.

The genes are TRBV5-1 and TRBJ2-2, with 14 positions matching TRBD2. Per germline, CDR1 SGHRS and CDR2 YFSETQ. The CDR3 contains 16 residues. V shed 3 bases, J shed 4 bases, and the junction held 2 bases outside the gene matches. CDR3 region: CASSYGTSGGTGELFF. CDR3 sequence (DNA): TGCGCCAGCAGCTACGGGACTAGCGGGGGCACCGGGGAGCTGTTTTTT.

The chain joins TRBV19 to TRBJ2-1, with TRBD1 matching over 9 bases. The CDR3 contains 14 residues. CDR1 LNHDA and CDR2 SQIVND come from the germline V gene (reference sequence). The ends lost 6 bases at V and 2 bases at J; junction bases unmatched: 2. The CDR3 nucleotides read TGTGCCAGTAGACAGGGGGCTACCTACAATGAGCAGTTCTTC. Translated, it gives CASRQGATYNEQFF.

The chain carries TRBV6-5 and TRBJ1-1; unclear D gene. The ends were cut back, 4 bases at V and 6 bases at J, with 12 bases in the middle. Per germline, CDR1 MNHEY and CDR2 SVGAGI. The CDR3 is 13 amino acids. The CDR3 loop is CASSSYRGAEAFF. CDR3 DNA sequence: TGTGCCAGCAGTTCCTACCGGGGTGCTGAAGCTTTCTTT.

The chain combines TRBV30 with TRBJ1-1; D is ambiguous. This CDR3 comprises 12 residues. Trimming pared 4 bases from V and 5 bases from J, leaving 11 bases between. Germline values: CDR1 GTSNPN, CDR2 SVGIG (reference sequence). The CDR3 coding sequence is TGTGCCTGGAACGGGGAGGCAACTGAAGCTTTCTTT. Translated: CAWNGEATEAFF.

This clone was counted a few times. The chain has TRBV27 and TRBJ2-7; D not resolved. V lost 5 bases and J lost 0, with 14 bases in between. The germline CDR1 and CDR2 sequences are MNHEY and SMNVEV (reference sequence). This CDR3 spans 15 amino acids. CDR3 residues: CASSPAPDLSYEQYF. In DNA, the CDR3 is TGTGCCAGCAGTCCTGCGCCCGATCTCTCCTACGAGCAGTACTTC.

This chain joins TRBV11-2 and TRBJ2-2; no reliable D call. The V gene lost 2 bases and the J gene lost 3 bases, with 16 bases spanning the gap. Germline CDR1 SGHAT, CDR2 FQNNGV. The CDR3 is made up of 17 amino acids. CDR3 DNA: TGTGCCAGCAGCTTATTTGGGCTTTGGTCGGACACCGGGGAGCTGTTTTTT. It translates to CASSLFGLWSDTGELFF.

The chain has TRBV19 and TRBJ1-2, with D tentatively TRBD1 (5 bases). This CDR3 is 13 amino acids long. In germline, CDR1 is LNHDA, CDR2 SQIVND (reference sequence). Trimming took 1 base from V and 5 from J, leaving 8 bases between them. This CDR3 reads CASSIARQYGYTF. The CDR3, as DNA: TGTGCCAGTAGTATAGCCAGACAGTATGGCTACACCTTC.

The V and J genes are TRBV29-1 and TRBJ2-1; D possibly corresponds to TRBD1 (6 bases). Trimming took 3 bases from V and 0 from J, leaving 12 bases between them. The CDR3 totals 15 residues. Germline values: CDR1 SQVTM, CDR2 ANQGSEA. The CDR3 loop reads CSVDSGASSYNEQFF. CDR3 in DNA: TGCAGCGTTGATTCAGGGGCGAGCTCCTACAATGAGCAGTTCTTC.

The chain links TRBV19 to TRBJ2-1, with 7 bases aligning to TRBD2. The V gene end was trimmed by 1 base and the J gene end by 0 bases; junction bases not matched to a gene: 3. The CDR3 covers 16 residues. CDR1 is LNHDA, CDR2 SQIVND, per germline (reference sequence). The CDR3 DNA reads as TGTGCCAGTAGTATAGTTGCGGGGGACTCCTACAATGAGCAGTTCTTC. Protein product: CASSIVAGDSYNEQFF.